This TCR beta chain was recovered during a study of siplizumab effects on memory and regulatory T cells. Comments on this clone: Its antigen is still unknown.

TCRdb's copy holds only in-frame clones and misses some; the assay was immunoSEQ multiplex PCR. The table lists about 120,000 clones, approximately 94% of them singletons. The V end was cut by 9 bases, the J end by 4 bases, with 10 bases between. Germline values: CDR1 MNHNS, CDR2 SASEGT. This CDR3 comprises 13 residues. Study findings and constraints: Naive T cells looked more diverse than memory cells, and they looked like major contributors to the alloresponse.

Sequenced material: non-Treg CD4+ T cells sorted from blood. The clonotype was recovered from a human donor in good health. This sequence joins TRBV6-1 and TRBJ2-6; D ambiguous. In DNA, the CDR3 is TGTGCCAGTCGACCCTTAGGGGCCAACGTCCTGACTTTC. It codes for CASRPLGANVLTF.